These 18 T cell receptor beta chains share one sample of origin, sequenced in a study of cytomegalovirus exposure and HLA in healthy donors. A multiplex PCR was run with 60 Vbeta primers and 13 Jbeta primers. Clones were sequenced by immunoSEQ multiplex PCR, and TCRdb holds only the in-frame ones, with some missing. The repertoire holds about 160,000 clones, with 80% to 90% as singletons. Sequencing was performed on PBMCs. The receptors derive from a woman in her twenties or thirties in good health and CMV-seropositive.

V and J are TRBV11-3 and TRBJ2-7, with 7 bases matching TRBD2. The V and J ends lost 3 bases and 0 bases, in that order; junction bases with no gene match: 8. The germline V gene encodes CDR1 SGHNT and CDR2 YENEEA. The CDR3 covers 16 residues. CDR3 nucleotides: TGTGCCAGCAGCTTGGGGGGGGGTCCTAACTCCTACGAGCAGTACTTC. Translated, it gives CASSLGGGPNSYEQYF.

V usage is TRBV5-1 and J usage is TRBJ2-7; 14 positions match TRBD2. Germline-derived CDR1 and CDR2 are SGHRS and YFSETQ. V lost 0 bases to trimming and J lost 1 base; unmatched junction nucleotides: 3. The CDR3 loop spans 17 amino acids. The CDR3 here is CASSLGGLAGDSYEQYF. In nucleotides, the CDR3 is TGCGCCAGCAGCTTGGGGGGACTAGCGGGGGATTCCTACGAGCAGTACTTC. Looking up the rest from reference TRBV5-1 and TRBJ2-7 gives the full variable domain: KAGVTQTPRYLIKTRGQQVTLSCSPISGHRSVSWYQQTPGQGLQFLFEYFSETQRNKGNFPGRFSGRQFSNSRSEMNVSTLELGDSALYLCASSLGGLAGDSYEQYFGPGTRLTVT.

This clone has a single count. This rearrangement joins TRBV5-1 to TRBJ2-5, with a weak D call TRBD2 (6 bases). The DNA matches TRBJ2-7 better at its end, which makes the J call doubtful. The CDR3 is 15 residues long. Germline CDR1 reads SGHRS; CDR2 reads YFSETQ. CDR3 bases: TGCGCCAGCAGCTTGGCCCTGGGGGGTGGCTACGAGCAGTACTTC. This translates into CASSLALGGGYEQYF.

Points on this clone: At one end, the junction sequence differs from germline, possibly due to a read error. The gene calls are TRBV27 and TRBJ2-7; the D is unclear. This CDR3 is built from 13 residues. The V gene's germline CDR1 is MNHEY and CDR2 SMNVEV (reference sequence). This chain's CDR3 is CASSFQETYEQHF. The CDR3 coding sequence is TGTGCCAGCAGTTTCCAGGAAACCTACGAGCAGCACTTC.

This clone was found a few times. The V gene is TRBV30, the J gene TRBJ1-5; D gene unclear. CDR1 is GTSNPN and CDR2 is SVGIG in the germline V gene (reference sequence). The V end lost 4 bases, the J end lost 2 bases, and 15 bases lay between the germline ends. The CDR3 length is 15 residues. Here the CDR3 reads CAWIQDTCRNQPQHF. The CDR3 DNA reads as TGTGCCTGGATCCAAGATACATGTCGCAATCAGCCCCAGCATTTT.

The chain carries TRBV19 and TRBJ1-2; 7 nucleotides match TRBD1. Germline V gene data show CDR1 as LNHDA and CDR2 as SQIVND (reference sequence). This CDR3 has 16 amino acids. Unmatched junction bases numbered 9, after V lost 3 bases and J lost 2 bases. The CDR3 region has the DNA TGTGCCAGTAGTATTCCCGGACAGGCTCGAAACTATGGCTACACCTTC. The encoded protein is CASSIPGQARNYGYTF.

The chain has TRBV27 and TRBJ1-2; a weak D match, TRBD1 (6 bases). V dropped 3 bases and J dropped 0 bases, with 11 bases sitting between them. CDR1 is MNHEY, CDR2 SMNVEV, per germline (reference sequence). The CDR3 runs 15 residues. For the CDR3, the DNA is TGTGCCAGCAGTTTTAAGGACAGTTCTAACTATGGCTACACCTTC. This sequence encodes CASSFKDSSNYGYTF.

V usage is TRBV10-3 and J usage is TRBJ2-7; TRBD1 matches 7 bases. Germline lookup yields CDR1 ENHRY and CDR2 SYGVKD. V lost 8 bases, J lost 3 bases, and 4 bases stayed unmatched. There are 12 residues in the CDR3. CDR3 coding DNA: TGTGCCATCCGGGACAGAAGCTACGAGCAGTACTTC. This encodes CAIRDRSYEQYF.

The chain employs TRBV9 and TRBJ2-1, with a tentative D call TRBD1 (6 bases). The germline V and J ends were trimmed by 4 bases and 2 bases, with 13 bases remaining between them. The CDR3 spans 15 residues. The germline gives CDR1 SGDLS, CDR2 YYNGEE. CDR3 in amino acids: CASSLRDTAYNEQFF. CDR3 DNA sequence: TGTGCCAGCAGCCTCCGGGACACTGCCTACAATGAGCAGTTCTTC.

In the case of this clone: The germline gene is not matched at one end of the junction; a read error may be the cause. This chain's CDR3 is CSSSPRGGSGNTIYF. The CDR3 bases are TGTTCCAGCAGCCCTCGAGGAGGTAGTGGAAACACCATATATTTT. The V gene is TRBV7-9, the J gene TRBJ1-3; D unclear. The CDR3 length is 15 residues. Germline-derived CDR1 and CDR2 are SEHNR and FQNEAQ (reference sequence).

The chain combines TRBV6-6 with TRBJ2-7; 7 nucleotides agree with TRBD1. This CDR3 is 16 amino acids long. The junction had 13 bases not matched to a gene; V was cut back by 4 bases and J by 4 bases. Germline V gene data show CDR1 as MNHNY and CDR2 as SVGAGI (reference sequence). For the CDR3, the DNA is TGTGCCAGCAGTTCCGCCCACGAATCACAGGGGTACGAGCAGTACTTC. It encodes CASSSAHESQGYEQYF.

This clone appeared once. This sequence joins TRBV2 and TRBJ1-1; D remains ambiguous. The CDR3 runs to 12 residues. Germline CDR1 and CDR2: SNHLY and FYNNEI. Trimming took off 4 bases at V and 1 base at J, with 4 bases between the two ends. This chain's CDR3 is CASSAQNTEAFF. The CDR3 nucleotides are TGTGCCAGCAGTGCCCAGAACACTGAAGCTTTCTTT. Variable domain in full (rest from reference TRBV2 and TRBJ1-1): EPEVTQTPSHQVTQMGQEVILRCVPISNHLYFYWYRQILGQKVEFLVSFYNNEISEKSEIFDDQFSVERPDGSNFTLKIRSTKLEDSAMYFCASSAQNTEAFFGQGTRLTVV.

In this sample, this clone turned up once. V usage is TRBV7-7 and J usage is TRBJ2-1, with 7 bases that match TRBD1. This CDR3 comprises 15 residues. Germline CDR1 SSHAT, CDR2 FNYEAQ (reference sequence). The ends lost 4 bases at V and 6 bases at J; junction bases unmatched: 9. CDR3 nucleotides: TGTGCCAGCAGCTGTGAAGGGGGCAAAATCAATGAGCAGTTCTTC. Protein product: CASSCEGGKINEQFF.

This clone is a singleton in its sample. This chain uses TRBV5-1 with TRBJ1-1, with a possible D match to TRBD1 (6 bases). Trimming cost V 2 bases and J 1 base, with 12 bases left between them. The germline CDR1 and CDR2 sequences are SGHRS and YFSETQ. There are 15 residues in the CDR3. As DNA, the CDR3 is TGCGCCAGCAGCTTCTACAGGGCCTCGAACACTGAAGCTTTCTTT. It specifies CASSFYRASNTEAFF.

This chain connects TRBV19 to TRBJ2-7; 7 nucleotides match TRBD1. The V and J ends lost 1 base and 2 bases, in that order; junction bases with no gene match: 8. The CDR3 is made up of 16 amino acids. CDR1 is LNHDA and CDR2 is SQIVND in the germline V gene (reference sequence). The CDR3 region has the DNA TGTGCCAGTAGTATAGCTGCGACAGGGTTACCCTACGAGCAGTACTTC. Protein sequence: CASSIAATGLPYEQYF.

This clone was seen many times. The chain links TRBV5-4 to TRBJ2-7; D remains ambiguous. CDR1 is SGHNT, CDR2 YYREEE, per germline (reference sequence). This CDR3 is 13 amino acids long. The V and J ends lost 1 base and 6 bases respectively, with 11 bases between them. The CDR3 is CASSLTAATEQYF. CDR3 bases: TGTGCCAGCAGCTTGACGGCAGCGACCGAGCAGTACTTC.

This clone occurred a few times. The rearrangement links TRBV9 to TRBJ1-1; TRBD1 is a possible D gene (5 bases). The V gene's germline CDR1 is SGDLS and CDR2 YYNGEE. CDR3 size: 13 residues. Trimming took 4 bases from V and 8 from J, leaving 15 bases between them. CDR3 loop: CASSPAGTGEAFF. The CDR3 DNA follows: TGTGCCAGCAGCCCAGCGGGAACAGGAGAAGCTTTCTTT.

V usage is TRBV15 and J usage is TRBJ1-6; D unresolved. The V end lost 0 bases, the J end lost 6 bases, and 9 bases lay between the germline ends. The CDR3 runs to 15 residues. In germline, CDR1 is LNHNV, CDR2 YYDKDF (reference sequence). The CDR3 is CATSRDAGSNSPLHF. DNA of the CDR3: TGTGCCACCAGCAGAGATGCGGGGTCTAATTCACCCCTCCACTTT. The whole variable domain, filled in from reference TRBV15 and TRBJ1-6, reads DAMVIQNPRYQVTQFGKPVTLSCSQTLNHNVMYWYQQKSSQAPKLLFHYYDKDFNNEADTPDNFQSRRPNTSFCFLDIRSPGLGDTAMYLCATSRDAGSNSPLHFGNGTRLTVT.